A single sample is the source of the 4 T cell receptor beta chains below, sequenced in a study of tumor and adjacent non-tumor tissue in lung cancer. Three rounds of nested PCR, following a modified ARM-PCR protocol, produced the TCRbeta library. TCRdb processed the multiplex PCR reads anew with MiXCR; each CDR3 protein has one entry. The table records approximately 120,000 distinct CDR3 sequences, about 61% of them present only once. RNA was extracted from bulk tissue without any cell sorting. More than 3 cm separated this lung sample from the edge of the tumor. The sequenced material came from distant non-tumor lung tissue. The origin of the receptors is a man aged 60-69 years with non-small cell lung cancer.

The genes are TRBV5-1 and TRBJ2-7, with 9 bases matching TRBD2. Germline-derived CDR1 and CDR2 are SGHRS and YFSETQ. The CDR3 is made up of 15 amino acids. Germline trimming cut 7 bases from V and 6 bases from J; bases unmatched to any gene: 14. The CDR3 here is CASRPSGLAGSEQYF. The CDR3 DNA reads TGCGCCAGCCGGCCGTCGGGACTAGCCGGTTCCGAGCAGTACTTC.

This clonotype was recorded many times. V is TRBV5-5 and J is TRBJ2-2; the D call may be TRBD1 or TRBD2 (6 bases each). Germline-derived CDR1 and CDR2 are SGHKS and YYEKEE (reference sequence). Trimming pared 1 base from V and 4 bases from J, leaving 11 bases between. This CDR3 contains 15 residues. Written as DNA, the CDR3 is TGTGCCAGCAGCTTGTGGGGGGCAGCCACCGGGGAGCTGTTTTTT. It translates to CASSLWGAATGELFF. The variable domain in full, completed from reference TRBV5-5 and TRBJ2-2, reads DAGVTQSPTHLIKTRGQQVTLRCSPISGHKSVSWYQQVLGQGPQFIFQYYEKEERGRGNFPDRFSARQFPNYSSELNVNALLLGDSALYLCASSLWGAATGELFFGEGSRLTVL.

The CDR3 nucleotides are TGCAGTGCTAGACGGGGCGCCGTGGGTCAGTTCTTC. It encodes CSARRGAVGQFF. V and J are TRBV20-1 and TRBJ2-1; D may be TRBD1 or TRBD2 (5 bases each). The CDR3 is 12 amino acids. Germline CDR1 is DFQATT and CDR2 is SNEGSKA (reference sequence). Trimming took 2 bases from V and 13 from J, leaving 15 bases between them.

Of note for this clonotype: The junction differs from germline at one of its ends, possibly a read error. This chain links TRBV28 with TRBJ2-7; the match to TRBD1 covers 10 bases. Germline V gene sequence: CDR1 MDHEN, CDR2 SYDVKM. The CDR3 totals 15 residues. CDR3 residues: CVSNQSGTGDHEQYF. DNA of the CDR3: TGTGTCAGCAATCAATCCGGGACAGGGGACCACGAGCAGTACTTC.